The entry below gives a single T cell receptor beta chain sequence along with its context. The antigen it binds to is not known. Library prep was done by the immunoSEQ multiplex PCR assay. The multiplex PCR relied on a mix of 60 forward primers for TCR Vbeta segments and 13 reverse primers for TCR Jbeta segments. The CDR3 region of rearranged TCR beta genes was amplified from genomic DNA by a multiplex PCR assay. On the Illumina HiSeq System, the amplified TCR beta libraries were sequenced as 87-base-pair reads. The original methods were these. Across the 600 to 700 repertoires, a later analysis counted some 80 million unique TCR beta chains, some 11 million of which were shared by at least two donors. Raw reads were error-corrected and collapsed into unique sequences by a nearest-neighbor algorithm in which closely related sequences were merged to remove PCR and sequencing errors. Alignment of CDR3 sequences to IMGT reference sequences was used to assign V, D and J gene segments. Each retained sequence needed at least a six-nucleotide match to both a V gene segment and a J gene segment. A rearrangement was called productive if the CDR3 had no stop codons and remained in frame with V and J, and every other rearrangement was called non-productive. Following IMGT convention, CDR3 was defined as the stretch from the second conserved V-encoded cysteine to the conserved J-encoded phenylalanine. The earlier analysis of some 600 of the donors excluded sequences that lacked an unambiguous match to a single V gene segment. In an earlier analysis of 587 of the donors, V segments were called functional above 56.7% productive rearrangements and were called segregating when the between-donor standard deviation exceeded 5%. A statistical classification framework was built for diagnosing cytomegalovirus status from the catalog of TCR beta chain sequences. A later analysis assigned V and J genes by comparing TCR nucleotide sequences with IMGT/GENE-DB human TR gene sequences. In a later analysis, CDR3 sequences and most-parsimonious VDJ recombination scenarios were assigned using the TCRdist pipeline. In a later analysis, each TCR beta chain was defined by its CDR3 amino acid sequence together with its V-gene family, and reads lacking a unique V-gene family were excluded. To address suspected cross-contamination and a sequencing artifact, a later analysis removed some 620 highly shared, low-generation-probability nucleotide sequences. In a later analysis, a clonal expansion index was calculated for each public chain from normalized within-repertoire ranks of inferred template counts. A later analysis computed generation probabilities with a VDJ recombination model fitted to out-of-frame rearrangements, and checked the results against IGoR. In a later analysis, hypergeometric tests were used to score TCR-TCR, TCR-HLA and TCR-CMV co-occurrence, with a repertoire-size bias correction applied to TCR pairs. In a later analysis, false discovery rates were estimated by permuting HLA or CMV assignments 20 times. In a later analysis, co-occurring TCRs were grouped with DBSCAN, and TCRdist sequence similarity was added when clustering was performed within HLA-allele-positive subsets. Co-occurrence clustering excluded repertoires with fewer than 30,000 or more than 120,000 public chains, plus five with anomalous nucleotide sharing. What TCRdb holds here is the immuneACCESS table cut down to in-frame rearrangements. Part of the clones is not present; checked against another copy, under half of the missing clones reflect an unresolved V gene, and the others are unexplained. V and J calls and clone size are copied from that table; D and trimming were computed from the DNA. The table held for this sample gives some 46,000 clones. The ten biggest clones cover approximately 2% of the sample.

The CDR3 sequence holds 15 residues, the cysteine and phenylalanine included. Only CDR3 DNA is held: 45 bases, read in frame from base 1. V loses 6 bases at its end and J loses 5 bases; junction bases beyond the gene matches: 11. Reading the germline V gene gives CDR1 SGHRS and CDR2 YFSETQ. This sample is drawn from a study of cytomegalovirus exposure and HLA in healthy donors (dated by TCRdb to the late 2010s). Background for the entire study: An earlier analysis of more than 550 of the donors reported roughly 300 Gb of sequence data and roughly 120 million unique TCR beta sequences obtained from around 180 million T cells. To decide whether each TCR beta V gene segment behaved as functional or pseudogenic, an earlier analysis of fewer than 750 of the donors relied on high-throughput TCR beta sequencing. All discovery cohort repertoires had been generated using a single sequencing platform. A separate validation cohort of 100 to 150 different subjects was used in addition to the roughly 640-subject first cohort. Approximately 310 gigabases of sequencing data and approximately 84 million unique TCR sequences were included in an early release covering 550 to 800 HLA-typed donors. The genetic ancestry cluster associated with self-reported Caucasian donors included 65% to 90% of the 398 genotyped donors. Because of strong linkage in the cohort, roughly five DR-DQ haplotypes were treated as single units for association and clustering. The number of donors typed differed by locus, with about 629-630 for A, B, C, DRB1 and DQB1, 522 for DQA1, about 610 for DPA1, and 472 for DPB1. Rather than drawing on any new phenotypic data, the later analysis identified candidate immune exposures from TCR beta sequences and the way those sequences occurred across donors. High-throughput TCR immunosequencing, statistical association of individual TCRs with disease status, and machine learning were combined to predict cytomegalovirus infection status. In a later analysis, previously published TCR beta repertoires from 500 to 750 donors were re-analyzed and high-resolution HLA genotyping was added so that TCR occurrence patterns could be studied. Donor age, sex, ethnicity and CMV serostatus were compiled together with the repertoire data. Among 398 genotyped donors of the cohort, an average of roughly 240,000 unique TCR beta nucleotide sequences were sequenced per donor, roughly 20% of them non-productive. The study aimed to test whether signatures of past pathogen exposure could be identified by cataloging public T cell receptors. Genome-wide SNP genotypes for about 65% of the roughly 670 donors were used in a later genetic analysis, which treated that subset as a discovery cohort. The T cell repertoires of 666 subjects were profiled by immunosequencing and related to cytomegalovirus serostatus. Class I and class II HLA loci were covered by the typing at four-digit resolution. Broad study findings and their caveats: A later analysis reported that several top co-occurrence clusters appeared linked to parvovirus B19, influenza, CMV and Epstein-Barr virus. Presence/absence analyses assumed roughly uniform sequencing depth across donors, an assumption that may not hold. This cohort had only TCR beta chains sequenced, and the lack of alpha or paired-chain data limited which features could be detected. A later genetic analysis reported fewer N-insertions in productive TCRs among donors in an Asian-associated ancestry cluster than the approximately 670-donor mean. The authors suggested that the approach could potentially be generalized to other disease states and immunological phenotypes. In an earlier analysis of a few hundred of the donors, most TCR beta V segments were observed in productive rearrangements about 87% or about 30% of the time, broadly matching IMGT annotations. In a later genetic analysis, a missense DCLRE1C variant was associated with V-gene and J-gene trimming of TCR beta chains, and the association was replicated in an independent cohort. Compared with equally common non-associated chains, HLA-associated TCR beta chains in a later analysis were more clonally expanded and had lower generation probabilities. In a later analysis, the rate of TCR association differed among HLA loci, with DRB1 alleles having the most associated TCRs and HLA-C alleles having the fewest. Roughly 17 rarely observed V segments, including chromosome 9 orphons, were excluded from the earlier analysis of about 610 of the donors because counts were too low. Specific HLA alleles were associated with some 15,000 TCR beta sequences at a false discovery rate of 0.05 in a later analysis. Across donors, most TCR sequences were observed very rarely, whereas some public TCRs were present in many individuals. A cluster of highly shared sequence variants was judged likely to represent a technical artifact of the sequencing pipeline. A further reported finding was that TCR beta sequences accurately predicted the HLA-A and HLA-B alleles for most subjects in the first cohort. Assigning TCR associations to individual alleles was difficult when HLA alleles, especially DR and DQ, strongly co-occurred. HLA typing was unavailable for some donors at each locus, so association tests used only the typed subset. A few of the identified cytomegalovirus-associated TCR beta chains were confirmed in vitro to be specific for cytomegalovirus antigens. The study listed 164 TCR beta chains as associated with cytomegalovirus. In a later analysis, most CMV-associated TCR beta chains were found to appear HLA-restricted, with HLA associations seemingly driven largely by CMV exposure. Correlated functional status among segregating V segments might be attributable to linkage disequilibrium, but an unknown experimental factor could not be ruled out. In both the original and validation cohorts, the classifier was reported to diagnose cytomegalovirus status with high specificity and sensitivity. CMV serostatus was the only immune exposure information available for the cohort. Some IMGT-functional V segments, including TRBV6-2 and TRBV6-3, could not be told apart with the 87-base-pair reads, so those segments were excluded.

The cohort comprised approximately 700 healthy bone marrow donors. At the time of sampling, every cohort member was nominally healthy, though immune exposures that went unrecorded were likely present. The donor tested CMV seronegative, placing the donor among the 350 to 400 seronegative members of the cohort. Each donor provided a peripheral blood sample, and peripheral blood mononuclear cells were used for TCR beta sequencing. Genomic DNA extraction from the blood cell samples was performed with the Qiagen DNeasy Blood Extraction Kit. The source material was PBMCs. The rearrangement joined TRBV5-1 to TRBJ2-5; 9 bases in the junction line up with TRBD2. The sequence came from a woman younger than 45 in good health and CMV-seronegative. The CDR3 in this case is CASTNSGSERETQYF. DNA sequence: TGCGCCAGCACCAATAGCGGGAGCGAGCGTGAGACCCAGTACTTC.